The 10 T cell receptor beta chains presented below share a single source sample, sequenced in a study of shared clonotypes between healthy human individuals (dated by TCRdb to about 2020). Library preparation used the immunoSEQ multiplex PCR assay. The immuneACCESS repertoire file appears here via TCRdb, limited to in-frame rearrangements. These files lack a portion of the clones; in checked studies, under half of the deficit traces to unresolved V genes, and the cause of the others is not known. Across this sample there are about 1.4 million clones, with approximately 96% seen only once. About 1% of the sample comes from the top ten. Specimen: naive CD4+ T cells sorted from blood. Per the publication, the cell subset or site label means: CD45RA+ positively selected. The receptors come from a man under 40 in good health.

The chain recombines TRBV11-3 with TRBJ2-7; a weak D match, TRBD2 (5 bases). The CDR3 extends over 14 amino acids. V was clipped by 3 bases and J by 0 bases, with 9 bases between them. Germline lookup yields CDR1 SGHNT and CDR2 YENEEA. In DNA form, the CDR3 reads TGTGCCAGCAGCTTTTCGGGGAGCTCCTACGAGCAGTACTTC. This codes for CASSFSGSSYEQYF.

The V and J genes are TRBV2 and TRBJ1-5; unclear D gene. CDR1 is SNHLY, CDR2 FYNNEI, per germline. CDR3 length equals 13 residues. V was shortened by 5 bases and J by 5 bases, with 10 bases between the two germline ends. The CDR3 reads CASSREFDQPQHF. The CDR3 coding sequence is TGTGCCAGCAGTCGTGAATTTGATCAGCCCCAGCATTTT.

V usage is TRBV29-1 and J usage is TRBJ1-2; D perhaps matches TRBD1 (5 bases). There are 15 residues in the CDR3. Trimming shortened V by 6 bases and J by 8 bases, and 25 bases separated the two germline ends. The germline CDR1 and CDR2 sequences are SQVTM and ANQGSEA. This CDR3 is CSVAGTTFRDLGYTF. The CDR3 DNA reads TGCAGCGTCGCCGGGACGACCTTTAGGGACCTCGGCTACACCTTC.

The chain uses TRBV30 and TRBJ1-5, with 7 bases fitting TRBD1. The CDR3 totals 15 residues. V was clipped by 2 bases and J by 2 bases; unmatched bases: 6. CDR1 GTSNPN and CDR2 SVGIG come from the germline V gene (reference sequence). The CDR3 loop is CAWSQGGAGNQPQHF. CDR3 in DNA: TGTGCCTGGAGTCAAGGGGGCGCCGGCAATCAGCCCCAGCATTTT.

This clone was seen only once. The chain employs TRBV28 and TRBJ1-1, with no clear D. V dropped 6 bases and J dropped 2 bases, with 19 bases sitting between them. This CDR3 region has 16 residues. The germline V gene encodes CDR1 MDHEN and CDR2 SYDVKM. CDR3: CASRKPGMDLNTEAFF. The CDR3 bases are TGTGCCAGCAGAAAGCCGGGAATGGACCTCAACACTGAAGCTTTCTTT.

V is TRBV15 and J is TRBJ2-2; D is possibly TRBD2 (5 bases). V was trimmed by 5 bases and J by 7 bases, leaving 17 bases between them. Germline lookup yields CDR1 LNHNV and CDR2 YYDKDF (reference sequence). The CDR3 totals 15 residues. This chain's CDR3 is CATSSEEPSRGELFF. The CDR3 DNA reads TGTGCCACCAGCTCGGAGGAGCCTAGCCGCGGGGAGCTGTTTTTT.

The rearrangement links TRBV5-4 to TRBJ2-1; D may correspond to TRBD1 or TRBD2 (5 bases each). Germline-derived CDR1 and CDR2 are SGHNT and YYREEE (reference sequence). The length of the CDR3 is 15 residues. Trimming took 2 bases from V and 8 from J, leaving 17 bases between them. The chain's CDR3 is CASSLPGPSSHEQFF. Here the CDR3 DNA reads TGTGCCAGCAGCTTACCGGGGCCTAGTTCCCATGAGCAGTTCTTC.

This clone was recorded only once. The chain links TRBV28 to TRBJ2-7, with D perhaps given as TRBD1 or TRBD2 (5 bases each). The V and J ends lost 3 bases and 8 bases respectively, with 20 bases between them. The CDR3 runs 15 residues. Germline V CDR1 and CDR2: MDHEN, SYDVKM. CDR3 in DNA: TGTGCCAGCAGTTTGAGCCAGGGAGCATCTGGTCAGCAGTACTTC. This sequence encodes CASSLSQGASGQQYF.

The chain couples TRBV6-5 to TRBJ1-1; D is ambiguous. The V gene's germline CDR1 is MNHEY and CDR2 SVGAGI. Deletions cut 4 bases from V and 1 base from J, with 7 bases between. The CDR3 is 13 amino acids. The CDR3 DNA reads TGTGCCAGCAGTTTTGGGCCGAACACTGAAGCTTTCTTT. Amino acid sequence: CASSFGPNTEAFF.

J is TRBJ2-3 and V is TRBV29-1, with D maybe TRBD2 (5 bases). Trimming removed 2 bases from V and 0 bases from J, with 9 bases in between. The CDR3 has 14 amino acids. Germline V lookup: CDR1 SQVTM, CDR2 ANQGSEA. CDR3 region: CSVETGESTDTQYF. The CDR3 DNA is TGCAGCGTTGAAACCGGGGAAAGCACAGATACGCAGTATTTT.